This is a list of T cell receptor beta chains from one sample in a study of shared clonotypes between healthy human individuals. TCRdb's copy holds only in-frame clones and misses some; the assay was immunoSEQ multiplex PCR. This table has hundreds of thousands of clones, less than 75% appearing once. The sample comprised memory CD4+ T cells sorted from blood. Every receptor here comes from a man younger than 45 in good health. Both conserved end residues are part of each CDR3. The size of a clone is reported for some rows only, either as once, few or many, or as a class for expanded clones.

j_call: TRBJ2-1; clone_size: -; v_call: TRBV10-1; cdr3_aa: CASSQANNEQFF
j_call: TRBJ1-1; clone_size: -; v_call: TRBV7-6; cdr3_aa: CASSGAEAFF
j_call: TRBJ2-1; clone_size: -; v_call: TRBV10-3; cdr3_aa: CAISWDRGDYNEQFF
j_call: TRBJ1-1; clone_size: -; v_call: TRBV7-2; cdr3_aa: CASSLLGGLNTEAFF
j_call: TRBJ2-2; clone_size: few; v_call: TRBV2; cdr3_aa: CASRLDRGNTGELFF
j_call: TRBJ2-1; clone_size: few; v_call: TRBV25-1; cdr3_aa: CASSYDNEQFF
j_call: TRBJ2-4; clone_size: few; v_call: TRBV5-8; cdr3_aa: CASSLGGRNIQYF
j_call: TRBJ2-4; clone_size: -; v_call: TRBV7-3; cdr3_aa: CASSKDNSNIQYF
j_call: TRBJ2-6; clone_size: once; v_call: TRBV4-3; cdr3_aa: CASSQDTWGAGVNSGANVLTF
j_call: TRBJ2-1; clone_size: -; v_call: TRBV28; cdr3_aa: CASSHRDPDAHEQFF
j_call: TRBJ2-1; clone_size: -; v_call: TRBV7-6; cdr3_aa: CASSSLAGGPHEQFF
j_call: TRBJ2-7; clone_size: -; v_call: TRBV10-3; cdr3_aa: CAIRPDRSSYEQYF
j_call: TRBJ2-5; clone_size: -; v_call: TRBV5-4; cdr3_aa: CASSLGDEETQYF
j_call: TRBJ2-5; clone_size: few; v_call: TRBV28; cdr3_aa: CASSPSLGETQYF
j_call: TRBJ2-3; clone_size: -; v_call: TRBV5-1; cdr3_aa: CASSLPSGSPDTQYF
j_call: TRBJ1-2; clone_size: few; v_call: TRBV10-2; cdr3_aa: CASSPTGPRDGYTF
j_call: TRBJ2-1; clone_size: -; v_call: TRBV11-2; cdr3_aa: CASSLKIDGYYNEQFF
j_call: TRBJ2-1; clone_size: -; v_call: TRBV6-1; cdr3_aa: CASSSQGNEQFF
j_call: TRBJ2-7; clone_size: -; v_call: TRBV2; cdr3_aa: CASSESLGGTFYEQYF
j_call: TRBJ2-1; clone_size: -; v_call: TRBV10-3; cdr3_aa: CAISGRGKGDRSYNEQFF
j_call: TRBJ2-2; clone_size: few; v_call: TRBV9; cdr3_aa: CASSVAPFRGNPTGELFF
j_call: TRBJ2-5; clone_size: -; v_call: TRBV2; cdr3_aa: CASRPQETQYF
j_call: TRBJ2-1; clone_size: -; v_call: TRBV6-5; cdr3_aa: CASSYEGSSYNEQFF
j_call: TRBJ2-1; clone_size: -; v_call: TRBV30; cdr3_aa: CAWGGQLVNEQFF
j_call: TRBJ2-7; clone_size: -; v_call: TRBV9; cdr3_aa: CASSARTSREQYF
j_call: TRBJ2-1; clone_size: -; v_call: TRBV2; cdr3_aa: CASSDWPYNEQFF
j_call: TRBJ2-1; clone_size: -; v_call: TRBV5-1; cdr3_aa: CASSLAAPAWTSAYNEQFF
j_call: TRBJ2-2; clone_size: once; v_call: TRBV7-9; cdr3_aa: CASSLAPGELFF
j_call: TRBJ2-7; clone_size: -; v_call: TRBV28; cdr3_aa: CASRGLAGGHYEQYF
j_call: TRBJ2-1; clone_size: -; v_call: TRBV12-5; cdr3_aa: CARGNRGQFF
j_call: TRBJ1-2; clone_size: -; v_call: TRBV28; cdr3_aa: CASNSGGVSYGYTF
j_call: TRBJ2-7; clone_size: many; v_call: TRBV18; cdr3_aa: CASSPISGTGHEQYF
j_call: TRBJ1-1; clone_size: -; v_call: TRBV7-2; cdr3_aa: CASGVRGGLTEAFF
j_call: TRBJ2-1; clone_size: few; v_call: TRBV10-3; cdr3_aa: CATCLAGNEQFF
j_call: TRBJ2-5; clone_size: -; v_call: TRBV4-1; cdr3_aa: CASSQVPVSETQYF
j_call: TRBJ1-2; clone_size: few; v_call: TRBV7-9; cdr3_aa: CASSSPGVGYGYTF
j_call: TRBJ2-6; clone_size: -; v_call: TRBV5-6; cdr3_aa: CASSSDSGANVLTF
j_call: TRBJ2-7; clone_size: many; v_call: TRBV27; cdr3_aa: CASLTPGLAGWSYEQYF
j_call: TRBJ2-1; clone_size: once; v_call: TRBV9; cdr3_aa: CASSVVAGGSNEQFF
j_call: TRBJ2-7; clone_size: -; v_call: TRBV5-6; cdr3_aa: CASSLDPGQGVYEQYF
j_call: TRBJ1-2; clone_size: -; v_call: TRBV7-2; cdr3_aa: CASTIQGYGYTF